This entry lists 25 T cell receptor beta chains sequenced from one sample in a study of blood T cell repertoires in COVID-19. The data were produced by immunoSEQ multiplex PCR, yet TCRdb's version contains in-frame clones alone and is incomplete. Of about 140,000 clones listed, over 75% are singletons. The sample consisted of peripheral blood. These receptors all stem from a human donor in a cohort sampled during active COVID-19.

The chain is built from TRBV5-4 and TRBJ2-3, with TRBD2 matching 11 bases. This CDR3 is built from 16 residues. CDR1 and CDR2 (germline): SGHNT, YYREEE (reference sequence). J gave up 3 bases and V 4 bases, and 7 bases lay outside the gene matches. The CDR3 reads CASSRRTSGGTDTQYF. The CDR3 DNA reads TGTGCCAGCAGCAGAAGAACTAGCGGGGGAACAGATACGCAGTATTTT.

This chain connects TRBV5-6 to TRBJ1-5, with D tentatively TRBD1 (5 bases). Germline V CDR1 and CDR2: SGHDT, YYEEEE. The CDR3 is 15 residues long. The V gene lost 2 bases and the J gene lost 4 bases, with 13 bases spanning the gap. CDR3 coding DNA: TGTGCCAGCAGCTTCGGGGGGGAGGGAAATCAGCCCCAGCATTTT. This encodes CASSFGGEGNQPQHF.

In nucleotides, the CDR3 is TGTGCCAGCAGCTTAGGTCAAGCGGGCGCCGGGGAGCTGTTTTTT. Residues: CASSLGQAGAGELFF. The chain joins TRBV7-2 to TRBJ2-2, with TRBD2 as a possible D gene (6 bases). Trimming took 1 base from V and 6 from J, leaving 12 bases between them. This CDR3 is built from 15 residues. CDR1 and CDR2 (germline): SGHTA, FQGNSA.

V is TRBV19 and J is TRBJ1-5; a possible D gene is TRBD1 (5 bases). The CDR3 consists of 15 residues. Germline-derived CDR1 and CDR2 are LNHDA and SQIVND (reference sequence). V was clipped by 0 bases and J by 4 bases, with 10 bases between them. The DNA of the CDR3 is TGTGCCAGTAGTATAGATAGCCAGGGTAATCAGCCCCAGCATTTT. Protein sequence: CASSIDSQGNQPQHF.

The rearrangement joins TRBV6-5 to TRBJ1-2; the match to TRBD1 covers 12 bases. Looked up from germline, CDR1 is MNHEY and CDR2 is SVGAGI. The CDR3 length is 15 residues. The V and J ends lost 6 bases and 2 bases, in that order; junction bases with no gene match: 4. CDR3 coding DNA: TGTGCCAGCAGAGCCGGGACAGGGGGCAACTATGGCTACACCTTC. Translation: CASRAGTGGNYGYTF.

This clone is a singleton in its sample. The chain uses TRBV5-5 and TRBJ1-2, with 8 bases aligning to TRBD1. CDR1 and CDR2 from the germline V gene are SGHKS and YYEKEE (reference sequence). The CDR3 is made up of 16 amino acids. V shed 4 bases, J shed 0 bases, and the junction held 8 bases outside the gene matches. The CDR3 DNA follows: TGTGCCAGCAGCCGGACACTACAGGGGGCTAACTATGGCTACACCTTC. Translated, it gives CASSRTLQGANYGYTF.

Here the CDR3 reads CASSRPRTSGDSNTGELFF. The CDR3 DNA follows: TGTGCCAGCAGCCGTCCCAGGACTAGCGGGGATTCGAACACCGGGGAGCTGTTTTTT. This sequence joins TRBV7-2 and TRBJ2-2, with 12 bases fitting TRBD2. Looked up from germline, CDR1 is SGHTA and CDR2 is FQGNSA. This CDR3 is 19 amino acids long. V lost 5 bases and J lost 0; bases outside the gene matches: 10. The full variable domain, in which reference TRBV7-2 and TRBJ2-2 provide the parts outside the CDR3, is GAGVSQSPSNKVTEKGKDVELRCDPISGHTALYWYRQSLGQGLEFLIYFQGNSAPDKSGLPSDRFSAERTGGSVSTLTIQRTQQEDSAVYLCASSRPRTSGDSNTGELFFGEGSRLTVL.

The chain is built from TRBV19 and TRBJ1-1, with D possibly matching TRBD1 (6 bases). CDR3 length: 13 residues. The germline V and J ends were trimmed by 6 bases and 4 bases, with 12 bases remaining between them. CDR1 LNHDA and CDR2 SQIVND come from the germline V gene (reference sequence). The CDR3: CASRRTGFTEAFF. The CDR3 coding sequence is TGTGCCAGTAGGAGAACAGGGTTCACTGAAGCTTTCTTT. Complete variable domain (other parts from reference TRBV19 and TRBJ1-1): DGGITQSPKYLFRKEGQNVTLSCEQNLNHDAMYWYRQDPGQGLRLIYYSQIVNDFQKGDIAEGYSVSREKKESFPLTVTSAQKNPTAFYLCASRRTGFTEAFFGQGTRLTVV.

This chain connects TRBV7-2 to TRBJ2-7; 11 bases are shared with TRBD2. The germline V gene encodes CDR1 SGHTA and CDR2 FQGNSA. Trimming took 6 bases from V and 7 from J; bases not matched to a gene: 5. The CDR3 loop spans 13 amino acids. The CDR3 bases are TGTGCCAGCAGTTCAAGACTAGCGGGAGAGCAGTACTTC. Translating gives CASSSRLAGEQYF. The complete variable domain, with remaining parts taken from reference TRBV7-2 and TRBJ2-7, reads GAGVSQSPSNKVTEKGKDVELRCDPISGHTALYWYRQSLGQGLEFLIYFQGNSAPDKSGLPSDRFSAERTGGSVSTLTIQRTQQEDSAVYLCASSSRLAGEQYFGPGTRLTVT.

V and J are TRBV21-1 and TRBJ1-1; TRBD1, the D gene given by the table, was not confirmed from the DNA. TRBV21-1 corresponds to a pseudogene. The CDR3 spans 19 residues. The CDR3 region has the DNA TGTGCCAGCAGCCAGAGATGGGACAGGCCTCCCTTACCGAACACTGAAGCTTTCTTT. Encoded protein: CASSQRWDRPPLPNTEAFF.

The gene calls are TRBV21-1 and TRBJ1-2; the DNA was not compared with TRBD1, the D call given in the table. TRBV21-1 is a recognized pseudogene. The CDR3 sequence is 16 residues long. CDR3 protein: CASTPGQGPFFYGYTF. The CDR3 nucleotides are TGTGCCAGCACCCCCGGACAGGGGCCCTTTTTCTATGGCTACACCTTC.

The V and J genes are TRBV6-6 and TRBJ1-1; D ambiguous. The CDR3 is 13 amino acids. Trimming removed 8 bases at V and 10 bases at J, with 20 bases between. Per germline, CDR1 MNHNY and CDR2 SVGAGI (reference sequence). The CDR3: CASGADIGGRAFF. DNA of the CDR3: TGTGCCAGCGGAGCTGACATAGGAGGGCGAGCTTTCTTT.

The gene calls are TRBV7-2 and TRBJ2-5; D perhaps matches TRBD1 (6 bases). Trimming stripped 2 bases from V and 5 bases from J, with 15 bases between. The CDR3 loop spans 15 amino acids. Germline V lookup: CDR1 SGHTA, CDR2 FQGNSA. The CDR3 DNA sequence: TGTGCCAGCAGCTTACAAACAGGGCCCACGGAGACCCAGTACTTC. The encoded protein is CASSLQTGPTETQYF.

The chain uses TRBV7-2 and TRBJ1-2; 7 bases match TRBD1. The germline CDR1 and CDR2 sequences are SGHTA and FQGNSA. J gave up 4 bases and V 5 bases, and 10 bases lay outside the gene matches. The CDR3 consists of 15 residues. The CDR3 region has the DNA TGTGCCAGCAGCCAGTCCGTGGGACAGAGCTATGGCTACACCTTC. It codes for CASSQSVGQSYGYTF.

The V gene is TRBV30, the J gene TRBJ1-6, with no clear D. V was clipped by 7 bases and J by 8 bases, with 15 bases between them. Germline assignment: CDR1 GTSNPN and CDR2 SVGIG (reference sequence). The CDR3 consists of 13 residues. This chain's CDR3 is CASLPQEDSPLHF. In DNA, the CDR3 is TGTGCCTCGTTGCCGCAGGAAGATTCACCCCTCCACTTT.

The chain links TRBV20-1 to TRBJ2-5; 9 bases align to TRBD2. CDR1 and CDR2 from the germline V gene are DFQATT and SNEGSKA (reference sequence). V was pared by 3 bases and J by 4 bases, with 3 bases of the junction left unmatched. The CDR3 is 13 amino acids. The CDR3 here is CSASPAGGETQYF. DNA for the CDR3: TGCAGTGCTAGTCCAGCGGGGGGAGAGACCCAGTACTTC.

The rearrangement uses TRBV5-1 and TRBJ2-7, with D maybe TRBD2 (6 bases). CDR3 size: 16 residues. The germline CDR1 and CDR2 sequences are SGHRS and YFSETQ. V lost 0 bases and J lost 1, with 14 bases in between. CDR3 DNA sequence: TGCGCCAGCAGCTTGGGTCCGGGGACTTCGTCCTACGAGCAGTACTTC. Protein product: CASSLGPGTSSYEQYF.

The CDR3, as DNA: TGTGCCAGCAGCTTTGGGGGAGGAACCTCTGGAAACACCATATATTTT. Its protein is CASSFGGGTSGNTIYF. The chain uses TRBV7-6 and TRBJ1-3; D is perhaps TRBD1 (5 bases). The germline gives CDR1 SGHVS, CDR2 FNYEAQ. The ends were cut back, 3 bases at V and 0 bases at J, with 12 bases in the middle. This CDR3 contains 16 residues.

The chain has TRBV6-5 and TRBJ2-3, with D uncertain. Trimming removed 8 bases at V and 10 bases at J, with 16 bases between. In germline, CDR1 is MNHEY, CDR2 SVGAGI. CDR3 size: 12 residues. CDR3 residues: CASPSPIKAQYF. CDR3 coding DNA: TGTGCCAGCCCCAGTCCCATTAAAGCGCAGTATTTT.

V gene TRBV6-5 combines with J gene TRBJ1-6; maybe TRBD1 (5 bases). The CDR3 totals 14 residues. The germline V and J ends were trimmed by 3 bases and 7 bases, with 10 bases remaining between them. The germline V gene encodes CDR1 MNHEY and CDR2 SVGAGI. The CDR3, as DNA: TGTGCCAGCAGTTATCAGGGCGTAAATTCACCCCTCCACTTT. Its protein product is CASSYQGVNSPLHF.

The chain is built from TRBV3-1 (or the pseudogene TRBV3-2) and TRBJ2-6, with TRBD1 identical over 10 bases. The junction had 8 bases not matched to a gene; V was cut back by 1 base and J by 8 bases. The CDR3 sequence is 17 residues long. Germline CDR1 LGHDT, CDR2 YNNKEL (reference sequence). CDR3 loop: CASSQATGGGGTNVLTF. Here the CDR3 DNA reads TGTGCCAGCAGCCAAGCGACAGGGGGCGGCGGGACCAACGTCCTGACTTTC.

The chain recombines TRBV5-4 with TRBJ1-2; D is unresolved. With 1 base removed from V and 5 bases from J, the gap between germline ends came to 12 bases. This CDR3 region has 14 residues. Looked up from germline, CDR1 is SGHNT and CDR2 is YYREEE (reference sequence). CDR3 DNA: TGTGCCAGCAGCTTGTCACTTGATCTTTATGGCTACACCTTC. Its translation is CASSLSLDLYGYTF. Full variable domain (rest looked up from reference TRBV5-4 and TRBJ1-2): ETGVTQSPTHLIKTRGQQVTLRCSSQSGHNTVSWYQQALGQGPQFIFQYYREEENGRGNFPPRFSGLQFPNYSSELNVNALELDDSALYLCASSLSLDLYGYTFGSGTRLTVV.

This clone was seen only a few times. This rearrangement joins TRBV9 to TRBJ1-1; TRBD1 is a possible D gene (6 bases). Trimming removed 3 bases at V and 0 bases at J, with 12 bases between. Germline V gives CDR1 SGDLS, CDR2 YYNGEE. CDR3 size: 15 residues. The CDR3 nucleotides are TGTGCCAGCAGCGACAGGGCCTCCATGAACACTGAAGCTTTCTTT. Encoded protein: CASSDRASMNTEAFF.

This clone was seen once. The J gene is TRBJ1-2, the V gene TRBV5-1, with D perhaps matching TRBD1 (5 bases). V was pared by 5 bases and J by 4 bases, with 9 bases between. CDR3 length equals 12 residues. Germline CDR1 reads SGHRS; CDR2 reads YFSETQ. The DNA of the CDR3 is TGCGCCAGCAGGCAGGGAACCTATGGCTACACCTTC. Protein: CASRQGTYGYTF.

This chain links TRBV19 with TRBJ2-4; possible D gene TRBD1, 6 bases. The CDR3 sequence is 12 residues long. Germline CDR1 is LNHDA and CDR2 is SQIVND (reference sequence). The V end lost 3 bases, the J end lost 7 bases, and 7 bases lay between the germline ends. The CDR3 DNA reads TGTGCCAGTAGTATCAGGGGTAACATTCAGTACTTC. This sequence encodes CASSIRGNIQYF.